This TCR beta chain emerged from a study of brain metastases from non-small cell lung cancer. Study observations and caveats: Fewer infiltrating T cells were found in brain metastases than primaries.

The CDR3 sequence is 15 residues long. V lost 4 bases to trimming and J lost 2 bases, with 11 bases between them. In germline, CDR1 is MGHRA, CDR2 YSYEKL. This clone is categorized as large. Its antigen remains unknown. The same CDR3 is also encoded by other DNA sequences in this sample. Libraries were prepared by immunoSEQ multiplex PCR; TCRdb keeps only in-frame clonotypes and omits some of them. The data hold 800 to 1,100 clones, with around 82% observed a single time. The sequencing input was tissue from a brain metastasis. This TCR was recovered from a donor at least 40 years old with non-small cell lung cancer. V usage is TRBV4-1 and J usage is TRBJ2-2; weak D call: TRBD2 (6 bases). CDR3 in amino acids: CASSPAGTNTGELFF. DNA for the CDR3: TGCGCCAGCAGCCCCGCGGGGACCAACACCGGGGAGCTGTTTTTT.